These 22 T cell receptor beta chains were sequenced from one sample in a study of T-cell reconstitution after alpha-beta-depleted transplantation in children. Library preparation (for TCRbeta) was performed with unique molecular identifiers. TCRdb reprocessed the PCR reads with MiXCR, giving one entry per CDR3 protein. The sample consists of 600,000 or so distinct CDR3 sequences, approximately 22% of them appearing once. Sequences were derived from PBMCs, mostly from graft donor cells, sampled 360 days after TCRalphabeta/CD19-depleted stem cell transplant. The receptors shown here come from a boy in the first two years of life who had a stem cell transplant for acute myeloid leukemia, so the T cells may come from the graft donor.

This clonotype was seen many times. The DNA of the CDR3 is TGTGCCACCAGCAGAGATCCCACAGGGGATGGCTACACCTTC. Translation: CATSRDPTGDGYTF. J is TRBJ1-2 and V is TRBV15, with 7 bases identical to TRBD1. The V gene's germline CDR1 is LNHNV and CDR2 YYDKDF (reference sequence). The ends lost 0 bases at V and 6 bases at J; junction bases unmatched: 4. The CDR3 covers 14 residues.

The sample holds many counts of this clonotype. The rearrangement joins TRBV28 to TRBJ2-1; 10 nucleotides agree with TRBD2. This CDR3 contains 15 residues. Germline V gene data show CDR1 as MDHEN and CDR2 as SYDVKM. Unmatched junction bases numbered 9, after V lost 6 bases and J lost 7 bases. Here the CDR3 reads CASSPWLAGDNEQFF. DNA for the CDR3: TGTGCCAGCAGCCCCTGGCTAGCGGGGGATAATGAGCAGTTCTTC.

This clonotype was seen a few times. The chain uses TRBV2 and TRBJ2-7, with no clear D. Germline lookup yields CDR1 SNHLY and CDR2 FYNNEI. V gave up 7 bases and J gave up 2 bases, with 9 bases separating them. This CDR3 region has 12 residues. The CDR3 spells CASILVAYEQYF. DNA for the CDR3: TGTGCCAGCATATTAGTCGCCTACGAGCAGTACTTC. Full variable domain (missing parts from reference TRBV2 and TRBJ2-7): EPEVTQTPSHQVTQMGQEVILRCVPISNHLYFYWYRQILGQKVEFLVSFYNNEISEKSEIFDDQFSVERPDGSNFTLKIRSTKLEDSAMYFCASILVAYEQYFGPGTRLTVT.

In this sample, this clonotype turned up many times. V and J are TRBV29-1 and TRBJ2-1, with D possibly TRBD2 on 5 matching bases. In germline, CDR1 is SQVTM, CDR2 ANQGSEA. V gave up 3 bases and J gave up 8 bases, with 11 bases separating them. CDR3 length: 12 amino acids. CDR3 amino acids: CSVDSGSDEQFF. CDR3 nucleotide sequence: TGCAGCGTTGATAGTGGGAGCGATGAGCAGTTCTTC.

This clonotype has at least ten counts. V and J are TRBV28 and TRBJ1-2; D not certain. V was shortened by 1 base and J by 3 bases, with 9 bases between the two germline ends. This CDR3 contains 14 residues. Germline V gene data show CDR1 as MDHEN and CDR2 as SYDVKM. CDR3 nucleotides: TGTGCCAGCAGTTTATATCGTCAAGACTATGGCTACACCTTC. Translation: CASSLYRQDYGYTF.

There are many counts of this clonotype. The chain couples TRBV14 to TRBJ2-7, with 7 nucleotides matching TRBD2. Losses at the gene ends were 6 bases for V and 2 bases for J; bases not matched to a gene: 10. CDR3 length equals 15 residues. The germline V gene has CDR1 SGHDN and CDR2 FVKESK. CDR3 in amino acids: CASSPGGGYTYEQYF. CDR3 sequence (DNA): TGTGCCAGCAGTCCAGGCGGGGGTTATACCTACGAGCAGTACTTC.

This clonotype was counted ten times or more. The genes are TRBV16 and TRBJ1-3; D gene uncertain. The CDR3 extends over 14 amino acids. Looked up from germline, CDR1 is KGHSY and CDR2 is FQNENV. V was pared by 3 bases and J by 0 bases, with 6 bases between. The CDR3 sequence is CASSQSSSGNTIYF. CDR3 DNA: TGTGCCAGCAGCCAGTCGAGCTCTGGAAACACCATATATTTT.

V and J are TRBV6-2 or TRBV6-3 and TRBJ2-1; D call uncertain. The CDR3 contains 14 residues. V lost 8 bases, J lost 4 bases, and 15 bases lay in between. Germline V gene data show CDR1 as MNHEY and CDR2 as SVGEGT. In DNA form, the CDR3 reads TGTGCCAGCGGTTTTAGTCTCCGATACAATGAGCAGTTCTTC. Translating gives CASGFSLRYNEQFF.

A word on this clonotype: Possible read error: a much larger clone is one base away. V gene TRBV28 combines with J gene TRBJ2-7; the match to TRBD1 covers 9 bases. This CDR3 comprises 15 residues. The V gene's germline CDR1 is MDHEN and CDR2 SYDVKM. The trim removed 5 bases at V and 0 bases at J, leaving 5 bases unmatched. The CDR3 DNA reads TGTGCCAGCAGTCCACAGGGGGCCGGCTCCTACGAGCAGTACTTC. It translates to CASSPQGAGSYEQYF. Together with reference TRBV28 and TRBJ2-7, the CDR3 gives the full variable domain: DVKVTQSSRYLVKRTGEKVFLECVQDMDHENMFWYRQDPGLGLRLIYFSYDVKMKEKGDIPEGYSVSREKKERFSLILESASTNQTSMYLCASSPQGAGSYEQYFGPGTRLTVT.

The chain joins TRBV15 to TRBJ1-1; 10 bases map to TRBD1. Germline values: CDR1 LNHNV, CDR2 YYDKDF (reference sequence). J gave up 10 bases and V 8 bases, and 13 bases lay outside the gene matches. This CDR3 comprises 14 residues. The CDR3 sequence: CATGPRRDRGLAFF. As DNA, the CDR3 is TGTGCCACCGGACCCCGACGGGACAGGGGATTAGCTTTCTTT.

This clonotype was observed at least ten times. The V call is TRBV7-2, the J call TRBJ2-7, with D possibly TRBD1 on 6 matching bases. Germline V CDR1 and CDR2: SGHTA, FQGNSA. This CDR3 is built from 15 residues. Deletions cut 1 base from V and 0 bases from J, with 10 bases between. DNA of the CDR3: TGTGCCAGCAGCTTAGATACAGGGAGCTCCTACGAGCAGTACTTC. This encodes CASSLDTGSSYEQYF.

The sample holds many counts of this clonotype. The chain employs TRBV4-3 and TRBJ2-3; TRBD1 matches 7 bases. V lost 0 bases, J lost 1 base, and 10 bases stayed unmatched. The CDR3 spans 18 residues. Germline V gene lookup returns CDR1 LGHNA and CDR2 YSLEER. The CDR3 nucleotides are TGCGCCAGCAGCCAAGATCAACAGGGGCGTAGGGGCACAGATACGCAGTATTTT. This gives the protein CASSQDQQGRRGTDTQYF.

This sequence joins TRBV20-1 and TRBJ2-6; D is undetermined. The CDR3 totals 15 residues. Germline CDR1 is DFQATT and CDR2 is SNEGSKA (reference sequence). Between the trimmed V and J ends, which lost 0 bases and 2 bases, there was a span of 8 bases. The CDR3 sequence: CSARDRHPGANVLTF. CDR3 DNA: TGCAGTGCTAGAGATAGGCATCCTGGGGCCAACGTCCTGACTTTC.

This clonotype showed up many times. V is TRBV29-1 and J is TRBJ1-1, with a weak D call TRBD1 (5 bases). V was cut by 2 bases and J by 8 bases, with 12 bases left in between. The CDR3 runs to 12 residues. CDR1 is SQVTM and CDR2 is ANQGSEA in the germline V gene. Written as DNA, the CDR3 is TGCAGCGTTGAACAGGGAAGGGGCGAAGCTTTCTTT. It specifies CSVEQGRGEAFF.

The chain joins TRBV20-1 to TRBJ2-1; D might be TRBD2 (7 bases). The germline V gene has CDR1 DFQATT and CDR2 SNEGSKA (reference sequence). The CDR3 runs to 14 residues. Trimming took off 5 bases at V and 8 bases at J, with 19 bases between the two ends. The CDR3 region is CSASPPGGSHEQFF. In DNA, the CDR3 is TGCAGTGCTTCCCCTCCGGGGGGCAGTCATGAGCAGTTCTTC.

This clonotype was counted a few times. The V and J genes are TRBV5-1 and TRBJ2-1; D possibly matches TRBD1 or TRBD2 (5 bases each). V lost 4 bases to trimming and J lost 7 bases, with 18 bases between them. Germline V gene lookup returns CDR1 SGHRS and CDR2 YFSETQ. The CDR3 totals 15 residues. The CDR3 region has the DNA TGCGCCAGCAGCACCGGGACCCTGATCGCGAATGAGCAGTTCTTC. Amino acids: CASSTGTLIANEQFF. The full variable domain, with the rest looked up from reference TRBV5-1 and TRBJ2-1, is KAGVTQTPRYLIKTRGQQVTLSCSPISGHRSVSWYQQTPGQGLQFLFEYFSETQRNKGNFPGRFSGRQFSNSRSEMNVSTLELGDSALYLCASSTGTLIANEQFFGPGTRLTVL.

Ten or more counts support this clonotype. The rearrangement joins TRBV20-1 to TRBJ2-1; 11 bases align to TRBD2. The J segment lost 7 bases and the V segment lost 3 bases, leaving 8 bases of the junction unmatched. CDR3 length: 15 amino acids. In germline, CDR1 is DFQATT, CDR2 SNEGSKA (reference sequence). CDR3 loop: CSARWGTSGLNEQFF. In DNA, the CDR3 is TGCAGTGCTAGGTGGGGGACTAGCGGACTGAATGAGCAGTTCTTC.

This chain links TRBV20-1 with TRBJ2-4, with D possibly being TRBD2 (5 bases). CDR1 is DFQATT, CDR2 SNEGSKA, per germline (reference sequence). The CDR3 runs to 14 residues. The V end lost 3 bases, the J end lost 0 bases, and 9 bases lay between the germline ends. The CDR3 is CSAREEVAKNIQYF. The CDR3, as DNA: TGCAGTGCTAGGGAGGAGGTAGCCAAAAACATTCAGTACTTC.

The table lists this clonotype with many counts. The gene calls are TRBV13 and TRBJ1-2; 8 nucleotides line up with TRBD1. Germline CDR1 reads PRHDT; CDR2 reads FYEKMQ (reference sequence). Trimming cost V 2 bases and J 3 bases; bases outside gene matches: 5. The length of the CDR3 is 15 residues. The CDR3 bases are TGTGCCAGCAGCTTACCGACACAGGGGGACTATGGCTACACCTTC. It encodes CASSLPTQGDYGYTF.

The chain carries TRBV28 and TRBJ2-7; 9 positions match TRBD1. The CDR3 has 16 residues. CDR1 and CDR2 from the germline V gene are MDHEN and SYDVKM. The trim removed 8 bases at V and 2 bases at J, leaving 13 bases unmatched. CDR3 DNA: TGTGCCAGCGGATCCCGGGACAGGGATCGAACCTACGAGCAGTACGTC. Residues: CASGSRDRDRTYEQYV.

This clonotype was seen many times. This sequence joins TRBV5-1 and TRBJ1-1; D is undetermined. In germline, CDR1 is SGHRS, CDR2 YFSETQ. V lost 0 bases and J 8 bases, leaving 8 bases between the germline ends. The CDR3 length is 12 residues. The CDR3 sequence is CASSLEGDEAFF. CDR3 nucleotide sequence: TGCGCCAGCAGCTTGGAAGGAGACGAAGCTTTCTTT.

This clonotype was counted ten times or more. J is TRBJ2-7 and V is TRBV7-9; D call uncertain. Germline loops: CDR1 SEHNR, CDR2 FQNEAQ (reference sequence). Trimming pared 2 bases from V and 4 bases from J, leaving 6 bases between. The CDR3 consists of 12 residues. DNA for the CDR3: TGTGCCAGCAGCTTAAGAGCTTACGAGCAGTACTTC. Protein: CASSLRAYEQYF. Full variable domain (rest looked up from reference TRBV7-9 and TRBJ2-7): DTGVSQNPRHKITKRGQNVTFRCDPISEHNRLYWYRQTLGQGPEFLTYFQNEAQLEKSRLLSDRFSAERPKGSFSTLEIQRTEQGDSAMYLCASSLRAYEQYFGPGTRLTVT.